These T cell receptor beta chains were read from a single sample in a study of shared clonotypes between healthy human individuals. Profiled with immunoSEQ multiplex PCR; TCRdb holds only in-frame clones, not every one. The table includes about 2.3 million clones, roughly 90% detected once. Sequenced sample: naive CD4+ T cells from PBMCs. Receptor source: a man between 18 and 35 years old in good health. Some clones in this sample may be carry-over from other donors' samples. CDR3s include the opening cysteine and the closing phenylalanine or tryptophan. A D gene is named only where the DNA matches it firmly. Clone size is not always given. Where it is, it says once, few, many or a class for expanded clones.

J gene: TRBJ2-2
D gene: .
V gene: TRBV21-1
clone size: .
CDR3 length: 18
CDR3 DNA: TGTGCCAGCAGCACTAAAGCCGCCGGGGGGCCGAACACCGGGGAGCTGTTTTTT
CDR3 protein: CASSTKAAGGPNTGELFF

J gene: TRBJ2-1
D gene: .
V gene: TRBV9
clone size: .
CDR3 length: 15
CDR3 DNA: TGTGCCAGCAGCGTAGCGGGAGATCTCTACAATGAGCAGTTCTTC
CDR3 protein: CASSVAGDLYNEQFF

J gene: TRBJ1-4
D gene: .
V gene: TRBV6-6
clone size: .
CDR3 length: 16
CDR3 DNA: TGTGCCAGCAGTTACGGGGGAACAGGCCTTAATGAAAAACTGTTTTTT
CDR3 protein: CASSYGGTGLNEKLFF

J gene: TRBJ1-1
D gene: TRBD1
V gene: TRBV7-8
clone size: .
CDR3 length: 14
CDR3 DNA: TGTGCCAGCAGCTTAAGGACAGGGAACACTGAAGCTTTCTTT
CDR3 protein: CASSLRTGNTEAFF

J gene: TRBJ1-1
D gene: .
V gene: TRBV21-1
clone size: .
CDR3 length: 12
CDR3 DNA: TGTGCCAGCAGCAAATCGGGCTCTGAAGCTTTCTTT
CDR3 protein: CASSKSGSEAFF

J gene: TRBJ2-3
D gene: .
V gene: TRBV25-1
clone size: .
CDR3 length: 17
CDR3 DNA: TGTGCCAGCAGTGAACCCCAGAAGGACCTTCTCACAGATACGCAGTATTTT
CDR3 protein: CASSEPQKDLLTDTQYF

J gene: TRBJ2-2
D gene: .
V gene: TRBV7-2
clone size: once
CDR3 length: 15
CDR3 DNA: TGTGCCAGCAGCTTAGAAGGGCTTGACACCGGGGAGCTGTTTTTT
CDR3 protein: CASSLEGLDTGELFF

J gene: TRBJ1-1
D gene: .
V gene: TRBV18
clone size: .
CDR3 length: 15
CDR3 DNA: TGTGCCAGCTCACTATTAGCGGGGTCAGGCACTGAAGCTTTCTTT
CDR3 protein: CASSLLAGSGTEAFF

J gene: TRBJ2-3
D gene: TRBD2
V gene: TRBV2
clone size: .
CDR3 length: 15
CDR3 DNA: TGTGCCAGCCCGGGGAGTAGCGGGAGCACAGATACGCAGTATTTT
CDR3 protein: CASPGSSGSTDTQYF

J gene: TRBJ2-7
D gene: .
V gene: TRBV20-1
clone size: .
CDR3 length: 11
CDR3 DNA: TGCAGTGCTAGAGAAGGTGGAGAGCAGTACTTC
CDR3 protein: CSAREGGEQYF

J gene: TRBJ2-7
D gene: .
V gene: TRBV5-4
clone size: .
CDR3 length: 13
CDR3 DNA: TGTGCCAGCAGCTTGGACACCTCCTACGAGCAGTACTTC
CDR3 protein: CASSLDTSYEQYF

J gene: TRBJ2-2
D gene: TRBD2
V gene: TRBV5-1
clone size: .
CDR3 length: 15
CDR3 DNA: TGCGCCAGCAGCGGGAGCGGGACGAACACCGGGGAGCTGTTTTTT
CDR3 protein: CASSGSGTNTGELFF

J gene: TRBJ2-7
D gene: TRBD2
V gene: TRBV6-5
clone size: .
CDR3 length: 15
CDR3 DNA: TGTGCCAGCAGTTCCAGACTAGCGGGTAAATACGAGCAGTACTTC
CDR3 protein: CASSSRLAGKYEQYF

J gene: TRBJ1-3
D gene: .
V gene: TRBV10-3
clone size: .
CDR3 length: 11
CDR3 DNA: TGTGCCATCAGGACGGGGGACACCATATATTTT
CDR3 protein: CAIRTGDTIYF

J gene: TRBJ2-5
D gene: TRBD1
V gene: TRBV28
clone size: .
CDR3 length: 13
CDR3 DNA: TGTGCCAGCAAGGGGACAGGGAGGGAGACCCAGTACTTC
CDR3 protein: CASKGTGRETQYF

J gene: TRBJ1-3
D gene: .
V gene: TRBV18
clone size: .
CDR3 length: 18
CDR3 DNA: TGTGCCAGCTCACCCCGGACAGTTCACCCCAGCTCTGGAAACACCATATATTTT
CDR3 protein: CASSPRTVHPSSGNTIYF

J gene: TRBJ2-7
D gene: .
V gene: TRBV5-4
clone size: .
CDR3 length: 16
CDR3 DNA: TGTGCCAGCAGCTTGGCCGGGAGAGCTGCTCTCTACGAGCAGTACTTC
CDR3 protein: CASSLAGRAALYEQYF

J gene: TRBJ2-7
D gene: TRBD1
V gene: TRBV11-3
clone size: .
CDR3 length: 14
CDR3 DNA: TGTGCCAGCAGCCAAGGACAGGGCCAATCCGAGCAGTACTTC
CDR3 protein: CASSQGQGQSEQYF